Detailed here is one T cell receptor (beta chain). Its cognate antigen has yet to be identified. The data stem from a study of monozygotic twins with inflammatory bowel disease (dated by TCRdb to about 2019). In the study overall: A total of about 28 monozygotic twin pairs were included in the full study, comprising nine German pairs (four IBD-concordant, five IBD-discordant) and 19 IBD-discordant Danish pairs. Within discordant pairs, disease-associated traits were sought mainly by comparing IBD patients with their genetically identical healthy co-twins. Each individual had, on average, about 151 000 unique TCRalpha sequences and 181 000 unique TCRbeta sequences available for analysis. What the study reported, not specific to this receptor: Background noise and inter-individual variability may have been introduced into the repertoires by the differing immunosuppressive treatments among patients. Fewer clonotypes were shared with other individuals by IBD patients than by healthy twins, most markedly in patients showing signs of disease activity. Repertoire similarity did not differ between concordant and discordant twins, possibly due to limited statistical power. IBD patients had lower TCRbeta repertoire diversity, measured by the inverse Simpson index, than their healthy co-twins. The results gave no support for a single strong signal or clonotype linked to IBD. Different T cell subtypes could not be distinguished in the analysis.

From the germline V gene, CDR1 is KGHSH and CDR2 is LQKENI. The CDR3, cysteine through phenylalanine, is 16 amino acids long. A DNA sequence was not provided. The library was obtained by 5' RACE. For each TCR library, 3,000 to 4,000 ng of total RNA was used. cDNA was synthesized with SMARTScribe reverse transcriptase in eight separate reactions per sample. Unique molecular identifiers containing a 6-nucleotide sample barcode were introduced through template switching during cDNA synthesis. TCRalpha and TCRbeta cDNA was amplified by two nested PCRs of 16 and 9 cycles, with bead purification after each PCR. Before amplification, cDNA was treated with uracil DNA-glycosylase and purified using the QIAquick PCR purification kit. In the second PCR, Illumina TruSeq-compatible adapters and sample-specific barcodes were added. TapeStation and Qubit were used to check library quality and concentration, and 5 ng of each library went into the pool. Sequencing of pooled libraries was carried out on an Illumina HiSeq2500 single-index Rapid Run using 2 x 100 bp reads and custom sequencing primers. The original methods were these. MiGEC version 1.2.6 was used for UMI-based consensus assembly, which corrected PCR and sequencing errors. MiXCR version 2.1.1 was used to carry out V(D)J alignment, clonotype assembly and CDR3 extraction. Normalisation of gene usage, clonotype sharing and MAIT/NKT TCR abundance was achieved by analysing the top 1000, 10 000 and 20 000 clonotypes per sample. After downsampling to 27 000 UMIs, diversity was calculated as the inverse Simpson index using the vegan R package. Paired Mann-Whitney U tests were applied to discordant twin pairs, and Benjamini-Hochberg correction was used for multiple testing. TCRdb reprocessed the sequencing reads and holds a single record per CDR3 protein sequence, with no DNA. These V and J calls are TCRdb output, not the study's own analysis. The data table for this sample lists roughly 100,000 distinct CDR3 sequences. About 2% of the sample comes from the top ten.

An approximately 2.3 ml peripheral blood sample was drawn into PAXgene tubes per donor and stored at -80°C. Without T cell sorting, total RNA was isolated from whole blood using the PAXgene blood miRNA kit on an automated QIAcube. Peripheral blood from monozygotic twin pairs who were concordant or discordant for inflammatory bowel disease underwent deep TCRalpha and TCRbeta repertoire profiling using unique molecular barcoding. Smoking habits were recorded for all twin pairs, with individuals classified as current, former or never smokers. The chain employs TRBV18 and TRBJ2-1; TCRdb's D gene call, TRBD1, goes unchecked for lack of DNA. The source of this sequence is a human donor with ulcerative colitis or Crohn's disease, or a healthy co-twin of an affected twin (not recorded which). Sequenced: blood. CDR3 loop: CASSPPTGAAGNEQFF.